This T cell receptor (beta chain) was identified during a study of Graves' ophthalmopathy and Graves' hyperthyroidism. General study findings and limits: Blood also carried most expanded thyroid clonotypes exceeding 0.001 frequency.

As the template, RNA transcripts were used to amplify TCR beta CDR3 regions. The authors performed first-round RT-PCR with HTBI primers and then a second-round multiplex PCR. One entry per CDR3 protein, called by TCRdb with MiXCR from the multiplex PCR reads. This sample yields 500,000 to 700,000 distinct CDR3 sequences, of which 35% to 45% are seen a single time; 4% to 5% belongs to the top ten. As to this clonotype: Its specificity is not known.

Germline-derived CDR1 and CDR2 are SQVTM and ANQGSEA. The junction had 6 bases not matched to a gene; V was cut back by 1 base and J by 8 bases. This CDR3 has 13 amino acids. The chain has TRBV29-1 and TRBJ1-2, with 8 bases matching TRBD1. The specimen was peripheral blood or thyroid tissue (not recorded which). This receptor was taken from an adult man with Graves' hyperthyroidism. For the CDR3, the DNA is TGCAGCGTTGAAGCAGGGGGCGGATCGGGCTACACCTTC. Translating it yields CSVEAGGGSGYTF.